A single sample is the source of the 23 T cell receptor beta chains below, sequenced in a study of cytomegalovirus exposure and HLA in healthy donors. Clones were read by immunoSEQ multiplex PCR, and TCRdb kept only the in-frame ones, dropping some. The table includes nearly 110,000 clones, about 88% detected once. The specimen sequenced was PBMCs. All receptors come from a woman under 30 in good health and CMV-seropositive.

CDR3 protein: CASSLGQGYDEQYF. CDR3 coding DNA: TGTGCCAGCAGCTTGGGACAGGGTTACGACGAGCAGTACTTC. The genes are TRBV5-4 and TRBJ2-7; 7 nucleotides align to TRBD1. Germline V gives CDR1 SGHNT, CDR2 YYREEE (reference sequence). Germline trimming cut 0 bases from V and 5 bases from J; bases unmatched to any gene: 5. CDR3 length equals 14 residues.

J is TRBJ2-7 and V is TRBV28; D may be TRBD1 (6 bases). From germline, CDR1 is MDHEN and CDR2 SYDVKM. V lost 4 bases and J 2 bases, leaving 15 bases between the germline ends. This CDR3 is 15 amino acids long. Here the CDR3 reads CASSSSYRDAYEQYF. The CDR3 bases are TGTGCCAGCAGTTCCTCGTACAGGGACGCCTACGAGCAGTACTTC. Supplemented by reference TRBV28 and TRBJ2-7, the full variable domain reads DVKVTQSSRYLVKRTGEKVFLECVQDMDHENMFWYRQDPGLGLRLIYFSYDVKMKEKGDIPEGYSVSREKKERFSLILESASTNQTSMYLCASSSSYRDAYEQYFGPGTRLTVT.

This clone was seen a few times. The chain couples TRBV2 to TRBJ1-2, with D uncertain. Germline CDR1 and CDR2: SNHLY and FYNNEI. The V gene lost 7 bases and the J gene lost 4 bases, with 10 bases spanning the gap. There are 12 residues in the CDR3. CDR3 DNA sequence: TGTGCCAGCACGCGGGGTCCCTATGGCTACACCTTC. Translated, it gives CASTRGPYGYTF. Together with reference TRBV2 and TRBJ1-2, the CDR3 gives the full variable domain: EPEVTQTPSHQVTQMGQEVILRCVPISNHLYFYWYRQILGQKVEFLVSFYNNEISEKSEIFDDQFSVERPDGSNFTLKIRSTKLEDSAMYFCASTRGPYGYTFGSGTRLTVV.

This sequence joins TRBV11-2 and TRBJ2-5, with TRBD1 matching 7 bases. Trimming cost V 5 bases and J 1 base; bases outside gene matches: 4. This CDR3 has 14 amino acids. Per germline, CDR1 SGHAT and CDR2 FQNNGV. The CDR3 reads CASSAQGIQETQYF. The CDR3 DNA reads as TGTGCCAGCAGCGCACAGGGGATCCAAGAGACCCAGTACTTC.

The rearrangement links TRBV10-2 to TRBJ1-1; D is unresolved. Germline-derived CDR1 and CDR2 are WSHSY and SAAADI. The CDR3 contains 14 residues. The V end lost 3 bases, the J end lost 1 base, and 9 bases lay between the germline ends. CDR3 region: CASSDQTQNTEAFF. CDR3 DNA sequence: TGCGCCAGCAGTGATCAGACACAGAACACTGAAGCTTTCTTT.

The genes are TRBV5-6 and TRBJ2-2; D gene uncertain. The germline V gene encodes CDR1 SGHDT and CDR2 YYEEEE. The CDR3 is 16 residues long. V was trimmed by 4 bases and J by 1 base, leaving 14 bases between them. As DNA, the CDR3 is TGTGCCAGCAGCCCGAGCGTTTTGGGGAACACCGGGGAGCTGTTTTTT. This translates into CASSPSVLGNTGELFF.

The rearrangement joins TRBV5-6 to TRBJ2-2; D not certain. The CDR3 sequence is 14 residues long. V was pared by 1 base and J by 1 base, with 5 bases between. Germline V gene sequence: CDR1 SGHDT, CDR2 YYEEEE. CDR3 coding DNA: TGTGCCAGCAGCTTGACAGAGAACACCGGGGAGCTGTTTTTT. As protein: CASSLTENTGELFF.

CDR3 coding DNA: TGCAGCGTTGAAACAGGTCTATTGAGTGGCTACACCTTC. Its translation is CSVETGLLSGYTF. The V gene is TRBV29-1, the J gene TRBJ1-2, with D possibly TRBD1 on 5 matching bases. Germline loops: CDR1 SQVTM, CDR2 ANQGSEA. This CDR3 comprises 13 residues. V shed 2 bases and J shed 7 bases, with 14 bases lying between them. Using reference TRBV29-1 and TRBJ1-2 for the parts outside the CDR3, the full variable domain is SAVISQKPSRDICQRGTSLTIQCQVDSQVTMMFWYRQQPGQSLTLIATANQGSEATYESGFVIDKFPISRPNLTFSTLTVSNMSPEDSSIYLCSVETGLLSGYTFGSGTRLTVV.

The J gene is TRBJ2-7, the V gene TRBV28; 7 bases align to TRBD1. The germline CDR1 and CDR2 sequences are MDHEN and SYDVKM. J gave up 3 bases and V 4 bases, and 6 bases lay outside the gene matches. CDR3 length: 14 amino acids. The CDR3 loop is CASSYGTEGYEQYV. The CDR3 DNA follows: TGTGCCAGCAGTTACGGGACAGAAGGCTACGAGCAGTACGTC.

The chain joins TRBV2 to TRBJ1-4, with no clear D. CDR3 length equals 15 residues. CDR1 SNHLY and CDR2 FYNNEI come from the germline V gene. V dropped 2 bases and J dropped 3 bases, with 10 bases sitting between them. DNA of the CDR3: TGTGCCAGCAGTGAATTGGGTCAGGCTAATGAAAAACTGTTTTTT. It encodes CASSELGQANEKLFF.

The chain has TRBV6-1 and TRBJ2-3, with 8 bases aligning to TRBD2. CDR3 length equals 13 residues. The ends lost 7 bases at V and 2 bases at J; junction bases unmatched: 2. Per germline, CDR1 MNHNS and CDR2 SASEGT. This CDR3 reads CASKTSATDTQYF. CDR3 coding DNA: TGTGCCAGCAAGACTAGCGCCACAGATACGCAGTATTTT.

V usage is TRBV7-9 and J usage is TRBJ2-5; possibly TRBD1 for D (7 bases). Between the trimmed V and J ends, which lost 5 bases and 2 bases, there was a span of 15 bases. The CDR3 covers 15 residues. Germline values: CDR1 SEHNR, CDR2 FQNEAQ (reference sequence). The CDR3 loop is CASSPGGTVQETQYF. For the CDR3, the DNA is TGTGCCAGCAGCCCAGGCGGGACAGTACAAGAGACCCAGTACTTC.

This CDR3 is CASSFAVFNTEAFF. CDR3 nucleotides: TGTGCCAGTAGCTTCGCAGTCTTTAACACTGAAGCTTTCTTT. The gene calls are TRBV19 and TRBJ1-1; no definite D call. The CDR3 has 14 amino acids. Germline assignment: CDR1 LNHDA and CDR2 SQIVND (reference sequence). Trimming stripped 6 bases from V and 2 bases from J, with 13 bases between. The whole variable domain, filled in from reference TRBV19 and TRBJ1-1, reads DGGITQSPKYLFRKEGQNVTLSCEQNLNHDAMYWYRQDPGQGLRLIYYSQIVNDFQKGDIAEGYSVSREKKESFPLTVTSAQKNPTAFYLCASSFAVFNTEAFFGQGTRLTVV.

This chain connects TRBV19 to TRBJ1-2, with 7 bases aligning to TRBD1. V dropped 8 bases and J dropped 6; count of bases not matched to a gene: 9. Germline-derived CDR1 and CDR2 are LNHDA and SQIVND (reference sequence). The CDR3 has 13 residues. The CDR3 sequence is CASLKGAADGYTF. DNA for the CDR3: TGTGCCAGTCTTAAGGGGGCGGCTGATGGCTACACCTTC.

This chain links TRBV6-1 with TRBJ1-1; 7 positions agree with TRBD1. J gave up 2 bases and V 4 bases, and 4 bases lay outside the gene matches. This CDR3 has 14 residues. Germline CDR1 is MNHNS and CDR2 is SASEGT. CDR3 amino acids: CASSGAGGNTEAFF. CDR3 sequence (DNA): TGTGCCAGCAGTGGAGCAGGGGGAAACACTGAAGCTTTCTTT.

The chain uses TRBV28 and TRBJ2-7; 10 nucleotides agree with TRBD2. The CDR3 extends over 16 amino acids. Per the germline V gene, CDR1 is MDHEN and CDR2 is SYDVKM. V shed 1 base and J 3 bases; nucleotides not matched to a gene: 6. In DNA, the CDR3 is TGTGCCAGCAGTTTATCCACTAGCGGGGCCAACTACGAGCAGTACTTC. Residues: CASSLSTSGANYEQYF.

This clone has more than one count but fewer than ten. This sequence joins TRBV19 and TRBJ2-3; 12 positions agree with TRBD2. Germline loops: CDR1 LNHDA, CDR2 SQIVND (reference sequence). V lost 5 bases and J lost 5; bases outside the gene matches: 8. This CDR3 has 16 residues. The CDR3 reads CASSLTSGGLGDTQYF. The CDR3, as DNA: TGTGCCAGTAGTTTGACTAGCGGGGGCCTGGGAGATACGCAGTATTTT.

CDR3 nucleotide sequence: TGTGCCAGCAGCGTAGACGCGGGGGGTCCGGCCGGGGAGCTGTTTTTT. Amino acid sequence: CASSVDAGGPAGELFF. The chain combines TRBV9 with TRBJ2-2, with 8 bases matching TRBD2. The CDR3 contains 16 residues. CDR1 is SGDLS, CDR2 YYNGEE, per germline. Trimming removed 0 bases from V and 6 bases from J; junction bases left unmatched: 7. The variable domain in full, with the rest retrieved from reference TRBV9 and TRBJ2-2, is DSGVTQTPKHLITATGQRVTLRCSPRSGDLSVYWYQQSLDQGLQFLIQYYNGEERAKGNILERFSAQQFPDLHSELNLSSLELGDSALYFCASSVDAGGPAGELFFGEGSRLTVL.

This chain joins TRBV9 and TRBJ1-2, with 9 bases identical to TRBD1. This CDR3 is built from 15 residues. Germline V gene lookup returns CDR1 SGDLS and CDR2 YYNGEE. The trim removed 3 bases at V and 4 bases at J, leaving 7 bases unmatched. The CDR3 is CASSANRDRVYGYTF. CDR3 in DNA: TGTGCCAGCAGCGCAAACCGGGACAGGGTCTATGGCTACACCTTC. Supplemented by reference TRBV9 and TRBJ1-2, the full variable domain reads DSGVTQTPKHLITATGQRVTLRCSPRSGDLSVYWYQQSLDQGLQFLIQYYNGEERAKGNILERFSAQQFPDLHSELNLSSLELGDSALYFCASSANRDRVYGYTFGSGTRLTVV.

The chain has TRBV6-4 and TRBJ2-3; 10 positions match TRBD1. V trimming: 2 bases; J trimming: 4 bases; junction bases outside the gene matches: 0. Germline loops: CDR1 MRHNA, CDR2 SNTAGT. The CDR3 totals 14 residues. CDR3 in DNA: TGTGCCAGCAGTGACGGGACAGGGGCAGATACGCAGTATTTT. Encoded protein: CASSDGTGADTQYF.

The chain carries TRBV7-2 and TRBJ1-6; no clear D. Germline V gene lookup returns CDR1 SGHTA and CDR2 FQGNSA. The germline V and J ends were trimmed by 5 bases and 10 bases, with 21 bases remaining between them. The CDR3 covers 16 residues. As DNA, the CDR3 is TGTGCCAGCAGCGAAAGAGGAGGGCGGGATGGATCACCCCTCCACTTT. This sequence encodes CASSERGGRDGSPLHF.

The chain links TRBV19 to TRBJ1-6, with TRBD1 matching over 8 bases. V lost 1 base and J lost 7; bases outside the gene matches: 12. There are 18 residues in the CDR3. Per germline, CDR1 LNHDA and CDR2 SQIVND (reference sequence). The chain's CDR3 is CASSIGGQGTSWNSPLHF. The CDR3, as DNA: TGTGCCAGTAGTATAGGAGGACAGGGAACATCGTGGAATTCACCCCTCCACTTT.

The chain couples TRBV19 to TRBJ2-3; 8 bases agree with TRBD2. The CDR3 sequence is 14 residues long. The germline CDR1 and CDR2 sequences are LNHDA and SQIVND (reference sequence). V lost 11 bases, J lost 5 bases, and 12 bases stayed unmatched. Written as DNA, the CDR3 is TGTGCCGCGGGGGGTGCACGGGGTGAAGATACGCAGTATTTT. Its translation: CAAGGARGEDTQYF.